This T cell receptor beta chain was identified during a study of cytomegalovirus exposure and HLA in healthy donors. V was clipped by 6 bases and J by 10 bases, with 13 bases between them. Germline values: CDR1 ENHRY, CDR2 SYGVKD. CDR3 length: 12 residues. A multiplex PCR was run with 60 Vbeta primers and 13 Jbeta primers. Measured with immunoSEQ multiplex PCR; TCRdb has only the in-frame clones, and not every one. This table has hundreds of thousands of clones, 82% appearing once. This sequence joins TRBV10-3 and TRBJ2-1; no definite D call. Sequencing input: PBMCs. This clonotype originated in a man in his forties in good health and CMV-seropositive. The CDR3 spells CAISEEAKEQFF. The CDR3 nucleotides read TGTGCCATCAGCGAAGAAGCCAAAGAGCAGTTCTTC.